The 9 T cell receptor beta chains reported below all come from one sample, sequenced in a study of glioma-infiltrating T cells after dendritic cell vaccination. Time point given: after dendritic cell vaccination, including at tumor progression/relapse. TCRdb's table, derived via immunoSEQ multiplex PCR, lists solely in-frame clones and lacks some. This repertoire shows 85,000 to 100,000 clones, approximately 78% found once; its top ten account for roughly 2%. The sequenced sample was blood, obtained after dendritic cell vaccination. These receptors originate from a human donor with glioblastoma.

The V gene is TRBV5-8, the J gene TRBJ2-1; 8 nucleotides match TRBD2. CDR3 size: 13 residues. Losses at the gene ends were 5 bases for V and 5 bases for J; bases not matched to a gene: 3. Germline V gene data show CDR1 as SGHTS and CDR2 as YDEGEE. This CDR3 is CASRLAGNNEQFF. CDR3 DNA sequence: TGTGCCAGCAGATTAGCGGGGAACAATGAGCAGTTCTTC.

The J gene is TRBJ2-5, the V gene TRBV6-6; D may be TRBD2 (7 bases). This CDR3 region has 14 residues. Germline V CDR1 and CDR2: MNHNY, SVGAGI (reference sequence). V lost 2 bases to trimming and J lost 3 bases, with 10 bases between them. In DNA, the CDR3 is TGTGCCAGCAGTTACGGGGGGGCGGAAGAGACCCAGTACTTC. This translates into CASSYGGAEETQYF.

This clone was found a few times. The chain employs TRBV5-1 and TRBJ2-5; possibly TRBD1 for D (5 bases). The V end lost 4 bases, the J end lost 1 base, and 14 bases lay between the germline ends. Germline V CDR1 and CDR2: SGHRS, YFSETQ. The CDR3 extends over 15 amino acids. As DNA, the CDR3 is TGCGCCAGCAGCATCTTGACAGAACCCCAAGAGACCCAGTACTTC. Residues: CASSILTEPQETQYF.

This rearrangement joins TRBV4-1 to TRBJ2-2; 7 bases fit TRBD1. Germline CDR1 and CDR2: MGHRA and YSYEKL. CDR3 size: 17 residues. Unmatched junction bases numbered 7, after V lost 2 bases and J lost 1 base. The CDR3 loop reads CASSQRWTGQNTGELFF. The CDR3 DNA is TGCGCCAGCAGCCAACGGTGGACAGGTCAGAACACCGGGGAGCTGTTTTTT.

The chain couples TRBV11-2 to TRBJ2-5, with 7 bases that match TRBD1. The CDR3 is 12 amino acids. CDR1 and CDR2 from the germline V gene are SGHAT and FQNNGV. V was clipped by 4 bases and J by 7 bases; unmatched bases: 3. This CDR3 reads CASSYPGGTQYF. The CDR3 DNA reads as TGTGCCAGCAGCTATCCAGGGGGGACCCAGTACTTC.

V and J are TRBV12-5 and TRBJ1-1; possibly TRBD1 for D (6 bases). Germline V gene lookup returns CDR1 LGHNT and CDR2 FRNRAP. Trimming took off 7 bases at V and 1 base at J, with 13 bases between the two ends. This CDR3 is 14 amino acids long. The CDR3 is CASAQQGTNTEAFF. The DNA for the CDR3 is TGTGCTAGTGCCCAACAGGGTACGAACACTGAAGCTTTCTTT.

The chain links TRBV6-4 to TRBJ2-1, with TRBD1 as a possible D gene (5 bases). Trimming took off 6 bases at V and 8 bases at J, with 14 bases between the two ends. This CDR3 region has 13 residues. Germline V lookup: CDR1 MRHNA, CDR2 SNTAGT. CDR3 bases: TGTGCCAGCAGACTGCAGGGATCGGATGAGCAGTTCTTC. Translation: CASRLQGSDEQFF.

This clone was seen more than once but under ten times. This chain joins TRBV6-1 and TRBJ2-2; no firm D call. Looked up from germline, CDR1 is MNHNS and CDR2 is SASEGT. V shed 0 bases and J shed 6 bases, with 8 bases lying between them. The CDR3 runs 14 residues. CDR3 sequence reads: CASSEARSAGELFF. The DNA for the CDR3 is TGTGCCAGCAGTGAAGCGCGAAGTGCCGGGGAGCTGTTTTTT.

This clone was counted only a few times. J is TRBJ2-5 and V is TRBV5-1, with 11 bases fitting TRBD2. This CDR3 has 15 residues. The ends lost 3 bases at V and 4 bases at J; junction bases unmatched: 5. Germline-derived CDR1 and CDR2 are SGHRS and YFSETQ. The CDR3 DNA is TGCGCCAGCAGCTCGACTAGCGGGGAGGGAGAGACCCAGTACTTC. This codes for CASSSTSGEGETQYF.